Listed below are T cell receptor beta chains from one sample, sequenced in a study of cytomegalovirus exposure and HLA in healthy donors. Measured with immunoSEQ multiplex PCR; TCRdb has only the in-frame clones, and not every one. The repertoire holds 150,000 to 200,000 clones, with roughly 84% as singletons. Sequenced: PBMCs. Every receptor here comes from a man younger than 30 in good health and CMV-seropositive. CDR3s include the opening cysteine and the closing phenylalanine or tryptophan. A D gene is named only where the DNA matches it firmly. The size entry is marked missing in some rows and otherwise reads once, few, many or a size class.

clone_size: once; d_call: .; j_call: TRBJ2-1; v_call: TRBV11-3; cdr3_aa: CASSPRSSYNEQFF; cdr3_nt: TGTGCCAGCTCCCCTAGGAGCTCCTACAATGAGCAGTTCTTC
clone_size: .; d_call: .; j_call: TRBJ2-7; v_call: TRBV7-6; cdr3_aa: CASTRGGTPSSYEQYF; cdr3_nt: TGTGCCAGCACCCGGGGTGGGACTCCCAGCTCCTACGAGCAGTACTTC
clone_size: .; d_call: .; j_call: TRBJ2-3; v_call: TRBV28; cdr3_aa: CASSSRTARVDSDTQYF; cdr3_nt: TGTGCCAGCAGTTCACGGACTGCTCGGGTTGACTCAGATACGCAGTATTTT
clone_size: few; d_call: TRBD1; j_call: TRBJ1-5; v_call: TRBV6-1; cdr3_aa: CASSVGQGQPQHF; cdr3_nt: TGTGCCAGCAGTGTCGGACAGGGCCAGCCCCAGCATTTT
clone_size: .; d_call: .; j_call: TRBJ2-7; v_call: TRBV27; cdr3_aa: CASSRGISYEQYF; cdr3_nt: TGTGCCAGCAGTCGGGGGATATCCTACGAGCAGTACTTC
clone_size: .; d_call: .; j_call: TRBJ2-7; v_call: TRBV5-4; cdr3_aa: CASRPDKTSYEQYF; cdr3_nt: TGTGCCAGCAGACCTGACAAGACGTCCTACGAGCAGTACTTC
clone_size: few; d_call: .; j_call: TRBJ1-5; v_call: TRBV28; cdr3_aa: CASSRPEGPQHF; cdr3_nt: TGTGCCAGCAGCCGGCCGGAGGGGCCCCAGCATTTT
clone_size: .; d_call: TRBD1; j_call: TRBJ2-5; v_call: TRBV6-5; cdr3_aa: CASSTTGAETQYF; cdr3_nt: TGTGCCAGCAGTACAACAGGGGCCGAGACCCAGTACTTC
clone_size: .; d_call: .; j_call: TRBJ2-6; v_call: TRBV2; cdr3_aa: CASSGSTGTGANVLTF; cdr3_nt: TGTGCCAGCAGTGGATCAACAGGTACAGGGGCCAACGTCCTGACTTTC
clone_size: .; d_call: .; j_call: TRBJ1-5; v_call: TRBV30; cdr3_aa: CAWSGPGSTQPQHF; cdr3_nt: TGTGCCTGGAGTGGCCCCGGGAGCACTCAGCCCCAGCATTTT
clone_size: .; d_call: TRBD2; j_call: TRBJ2-1; v_call: TRBV9; cdr3_aa: CASSGTGTSYNEQFF; cdr3_nt: TGTGCCAGCAGCGGAACCGGGACTAGCTACAATGAGCAGTTCTTC
clone_size: once; d_call: TRBD2; j_call: TRBJ2-1; v_call: TRBV7-9; cdr3_aa: CASSAPGLAGSHEQFF; cdr3_nt: TGTGCCAGCAGCGCCCCGGGACTAGCGGGATCCCATGAGCAGTTCTTC
clone_size: once; d_call: TRBD1; j_call: TRBJ2-3; v_call: TRBV18; cdr3_aa: CASSPGQGRDTQYF; cdr3_nt: TGTGCCAGCTCCCCGGGACAGGGACGAGATACGCAGTATTTT
clone_size: .; d_call: TRBD1; j_call: TRBJ1-2; v_call: TRBV10-2; cdr3_aa: CASSAGTGAYGYTF; cdr3_nt: TGCGCCAGCAGCGCCGGGACAGGGGCCTATGGCTACACCTTC
clone_size: .; d_call: .; j_call: TRBJ2-5; v_call: TRBV29-1; cdr3_aa: CSVEGRVGGTQYF; cdr3_nt: TGCAGCGTTGAGGGCAGGGTAGGGGGGACCCAGTACTTC
clone_size: .; d_call: .; j_call: TRBJ2-7; v_call: TRBV7-2; cdr3_aa: CASSLDAGYSYEQYF; cdr3_nt: TGTGCCAGCAGCTTAGACGCGGGATACTCCTACGAGCAGTACTTC
clone_size: .; d_call: TRBD1; j_call: TRBJ2-7; v_call: TRBV4-2; cdr3_aa: CASSQVGTGPGREQYF; cdr3_nt: TGTGCCAGCAGCCAAGTTGGGACAGGGCCGGGTCGGGAGCAGTACTTC
clone_size: few; d_call: .; j_call: TRBJ2-2; v_call: TRBV6-4; cdr3_aa: CASSPSPSAGGELFF; cdr3_nt: TGTGCCAGCAGTCCCTCCCCTAGCGCAGGCGGGGAGCTGTTTTTT
clone_size: .; d_call: TRBD1; j_call: TRBJ2-5; v_call: TRBV28; cdr3_aa: CASSSGTGGRETQYF; cdr3_nt: TGTGCCAGCAGTTCCGGGACAGGGGGTCGGGAGACCCAGTACTTC
clone_size: once; d_call: .; j_call: TRBJ2-7; v_call: TRBV28; cdr3_aa: CASSSGNYYEQYF; cdr3_nt: TGTGCCAGCAGTTCGGGAAACTACTACGAGCAGTACTTC
clone_size: few; d_call: TRBD1; j_call: TRBJ1-5; v_call: TRBV5-4; cdr3_aa: CASSNNQGAGGQPQHF; cdr3_nt: TGTGCCAGCAGCAACAACCAGGGGGCCGGCGGGCAGCCCCAGCATTTT
clone_size: once; d_call: .; j_call: TRBJ2-2; v_call: TRBV2; cdr3_aa: CASSDSAGELFF; cdr3_nt: TGTGCCAGCAGTGATTCAGCCGGGGAGCTGTTTTTT
clone_size: .; d_call: .; j_call: TRBJ2-2; v_call: TRBV30; cdr3_aa: CAWSRRWELFF; cdr3_nt: TGTGCCTGGAGCCGCCGGTGGGAGCTGTTTTTT
clone_size: .; d_call: TRBD1; j_call: TRBJ2-2; v_call: TRBV27; cdr3_aa: CASIHTLQGAGSGELFF; cdr3_nt: TGTGCCAGCATACATACCCTTCAGGGGGCAGGTTCCGGGGAGCTGTTTTTT
clone_size: .; d_call: .; j_call: TRBJ1-1; v_call: TRBV11-2; cdr3_aa: CASSAGGQGNTEAFF; cdr3_nt: TGTGCCAGCAGCGCCGGGGGGCAGGGTAACACTGAAGCTTTCTTT
clone_size: .; d_call: .; j_call: TRBJ2-6; v_call: TRBV29-1; cdr3_aa: CSVQTGSTGANVLTF; cdr3_nt: TGCAGCGTCCAAACAGGGTCGACTGGGGCCAACGTCCTGACTTTC
clone_size: .; d_call: .; j_call: TRBJ1-1; v_call: TRBV5-1; cdr3_aa: CASSLSGNGNTEAFF; cdr3_nt: TGCGCCAGCAGCTTGTCGGGGAACGGGAACACTGAAGCTTTCTTT
clone_size: .; d_call: TRBD2; j_call: TRBJ2-1; v_call: TRBV9; cdr3_aa: CASSHGTSGPNEQFF; cdr3_nt: TGTGCCAGCAGCCACGGGACTAGCGGACCTAATGAGCAGTTCTTC
clone_size: .; d_call: .; j_call: TRBJ1-5; v_call: TRBV7-6; cdr3_aa: CASSLGPAGQPQHF; cdr3_nt: TGTGCCAGCAGCTTAGGGCCGGCAGGTCAGCCCCAGCATTTT
clone_size: .; d_call: TRBD1; j_call: TRBJ1-1; v_call: TRBV28; cdr3_aa: CASSLLGGQVDSTEAFF; cdr3_nt: TGTGCCAGCAGTTTACTGGGGGGACAGGTGGATAGCACTGAAGCTTTCTTT
clone_size: .; d_call: TRBD2; j_call: TRBJ2-7; v_call: TRBV28; cdr3_aa: CASEKRERNEQYF; cdr3_nt: TGTGCCAGCGAAAAGCGGGAGAGGAACGAGCAGTACTTC
clone_size: .; d_call: TRBD1; j_call: TRBJ2-7; v_call: TRBV19; cdr3_aa: CASSWTGTYEQYF; cdr3_nt: TGTGCCAGTAGTTGGACAGGAACCTACGAGCAGTACTTC
clone_size: .; d_call: .; j_call: TRBJ1-5; v_call: TRBV10-3; cdr3_aa: CAISGEGAQPQHF; cdr3_nt: TGTGCCATCAGTGGAGAGGGAGCACAGCCCCAGCATTTT
clone_size: .; d_call: .; j_call: TRBJ1-1; v_call: TRBV30; cdr3_aa: CAWSVRGPLAEAFF; cdr3_nt: TGTGCCTGGAGTGTACGAGGGCCGCTCGCTGAAGCTTTCTTT
clone_size: .; d_call: .; j_call: TRBJ2-5; v_call: TRBV2; cdr3_aa: CASSAGGPETQYF; cdr3_nt: TGTGCCAGCAGTGCAGGGGGGCCGGAGACCCAGTACTTC